This T cell receptor (beta chain) came from a study of blood T cell repertoires in COVID-19. For the study at large: COVID-19 samples collected from the United States, Italy and Spain covered acute and convalescent phases. The cDNA or gDNA used as material had been derived from T cells, B-cell-depleted T cells, or PBMCs.

The protocol was immunoSEQ multiplex PCR, while the TCRdb copy is restricted to in-frame clones and leaves out a portion. In the table there are some 290,000 clones, about 88% of which are singletons. The CDR3 covers 16 residues. The germline V gene has CDR1 KGHSH and CDR2 LQKENI. The V end lost 3 bases, the J end lost 11 bases, and 20 bases lay between the germline ends. The chain uses TRBV18 and TRBJ1-6, with a weak D call TRBD1 (6 bases). Sequencing was done on a sample of peripheral blood. The source of this sequence is a woman between 25 and 40 years old with COVID-19, enrolled during active disease. The CDR3 bases are TGTGCCAGCTCACCTAGGGACAATCACGGAGGAACACCCCTCCACTTT. As protein: CASSPRDNHGGTPLHF.